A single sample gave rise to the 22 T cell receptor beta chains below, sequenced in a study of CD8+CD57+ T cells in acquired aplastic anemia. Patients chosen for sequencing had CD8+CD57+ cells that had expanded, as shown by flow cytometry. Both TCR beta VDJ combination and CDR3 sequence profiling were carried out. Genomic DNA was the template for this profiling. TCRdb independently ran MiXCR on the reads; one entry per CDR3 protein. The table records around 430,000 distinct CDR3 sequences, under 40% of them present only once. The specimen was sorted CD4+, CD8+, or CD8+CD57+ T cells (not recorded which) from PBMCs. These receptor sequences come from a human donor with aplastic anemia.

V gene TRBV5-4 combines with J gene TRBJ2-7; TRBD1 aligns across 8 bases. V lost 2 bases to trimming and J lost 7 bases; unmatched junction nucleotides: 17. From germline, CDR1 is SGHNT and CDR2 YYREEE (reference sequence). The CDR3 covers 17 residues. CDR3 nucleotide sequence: TGTGCCAGCAGCTTTGGAGTTTACCGGGACAGGCATCGGGAGCAGTACTTC. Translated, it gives CASSFGVYRDRHREQYF.

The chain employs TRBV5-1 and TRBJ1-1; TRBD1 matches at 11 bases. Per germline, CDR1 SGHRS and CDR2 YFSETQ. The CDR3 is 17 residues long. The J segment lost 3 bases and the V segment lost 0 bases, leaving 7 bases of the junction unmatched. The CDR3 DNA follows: TGCGCCAGCAGCTTGGGGACAGGGGGCTTGACGCACACTGAAGCTTTCTTT. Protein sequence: CASSLGTGGLTHTEAFF.

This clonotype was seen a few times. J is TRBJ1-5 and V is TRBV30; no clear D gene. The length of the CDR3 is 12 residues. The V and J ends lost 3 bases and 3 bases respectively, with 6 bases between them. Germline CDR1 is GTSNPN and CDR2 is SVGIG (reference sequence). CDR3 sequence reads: CAWSRSNQPQHF. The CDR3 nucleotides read TGTGCCTGGAGCAGGTCCAATCAGCCCCAGCATTTT. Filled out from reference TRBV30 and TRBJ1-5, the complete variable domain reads SQTIHQWPATLVQPVGSPLSLECTVEGTSNPNLYWYRQAAGRGLQLLFYSVGIGQISSEVPQNLSASRPQDRQFILSSKKLLLSDSGFYLCAWSRSNQPQHFGDGTRLSIL.

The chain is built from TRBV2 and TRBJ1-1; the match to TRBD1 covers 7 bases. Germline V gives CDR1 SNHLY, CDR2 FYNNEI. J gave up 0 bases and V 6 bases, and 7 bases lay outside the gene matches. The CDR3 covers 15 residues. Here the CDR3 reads CASSPPTGMNTEAFF. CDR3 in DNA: TGTGCCAGCAGCCCGCCGACAGGGATGAACACTGAAGCTTTCTTT. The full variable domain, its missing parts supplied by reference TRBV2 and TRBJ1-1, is EPEVTQTPSHQVTQMGQEVILRCVPISNHLYFYWYRQILGQKVEFLVSFYNNEISEKSEIFDDQFSVERPDGSNFTLKIRSTKLEDSAMYFCASSPPTGMNTEAFFGQGTRLTVV.

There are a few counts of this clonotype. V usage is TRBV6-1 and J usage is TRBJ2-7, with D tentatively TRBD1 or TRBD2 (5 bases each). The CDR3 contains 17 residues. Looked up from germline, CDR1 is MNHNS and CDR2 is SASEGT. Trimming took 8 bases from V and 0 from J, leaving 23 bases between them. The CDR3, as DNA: TGTGCCAGCGAAAGAGGCCAGGGACGAAGGAACTCCTACGAGCAGTACTTC. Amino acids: CASERGQGRRNSYEQYF.

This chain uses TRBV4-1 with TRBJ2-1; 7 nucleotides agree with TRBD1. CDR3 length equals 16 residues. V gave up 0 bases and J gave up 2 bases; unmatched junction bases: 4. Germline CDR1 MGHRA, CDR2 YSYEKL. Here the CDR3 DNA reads TGCGCCAGCAGCCAAGAACACACAGGGGCCTACAATGAGCAGTTCTTC. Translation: CASSQEHTGAYNEQFF.

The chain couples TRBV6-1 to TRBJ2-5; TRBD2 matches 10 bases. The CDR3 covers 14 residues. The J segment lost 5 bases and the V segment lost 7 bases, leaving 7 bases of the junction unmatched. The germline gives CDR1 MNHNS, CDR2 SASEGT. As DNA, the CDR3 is TGTGCCAGCACGCCTAGCGGGGGAGGGGAGACCCAGTACTTC. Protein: CASTPSGGGETQYF.

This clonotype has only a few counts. The CDR3: CASSQDFPQPFNYGYTF. The CDR3 coding sequence is TGTGCCAGCAGCCAAGATTTTCCCCAGCCCTTCAACTATGGCTACACCTTC. V usage is TRBV2 and J usage is TRBJ1-2; D uncertain. Germline-derived CDR1 and CDR2 are SNHLY and FYNNEI. There are 17 residues in the CDR3. Trimming shortened V by 6 bases and J by 2 bases, and 22 bases separated the two germline ends.

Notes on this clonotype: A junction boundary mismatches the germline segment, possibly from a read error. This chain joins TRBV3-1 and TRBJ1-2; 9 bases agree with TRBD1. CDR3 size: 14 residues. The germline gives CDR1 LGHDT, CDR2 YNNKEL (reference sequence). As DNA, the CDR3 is TGTGCCGGCAGCCCGGCGACAGGGGGCTATGGCTACACCTTC. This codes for CAGSPATGGYGYTF. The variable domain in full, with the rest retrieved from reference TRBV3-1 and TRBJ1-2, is DTAVSQTPKYLVTQMGNDKSIKCEQNLGHDTMYWYKQDSKKFLKIMFSYNNKELIINETVPNRFSPKSPDKAHLNLHINSLELGDSAVYFCAGSPATGGYGYTFGSGTRLTVV.

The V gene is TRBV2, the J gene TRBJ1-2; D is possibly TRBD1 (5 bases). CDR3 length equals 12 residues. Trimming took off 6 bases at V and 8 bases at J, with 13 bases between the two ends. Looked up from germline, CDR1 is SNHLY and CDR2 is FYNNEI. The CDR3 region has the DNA TGTGCCAGCAGCCTCAGGGAGGGCGGCTACACCTTC. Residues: CASSLREGGYTF.

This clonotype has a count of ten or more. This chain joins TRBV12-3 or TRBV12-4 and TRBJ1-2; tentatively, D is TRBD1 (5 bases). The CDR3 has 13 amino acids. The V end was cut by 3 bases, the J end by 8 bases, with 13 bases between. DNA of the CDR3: TGTGCCAGCAGTTTGGGCGGGGGGAGCGGCTACACCTTC. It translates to CASSLGGGSGYTF.

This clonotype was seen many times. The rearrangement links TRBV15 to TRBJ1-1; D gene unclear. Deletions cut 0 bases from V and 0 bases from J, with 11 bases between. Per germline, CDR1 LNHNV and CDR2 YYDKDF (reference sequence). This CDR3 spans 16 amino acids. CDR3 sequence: CATSRDNAVVNTEAFF. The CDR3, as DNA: TGTGCCACCAGCAGAGATAACGCGGTGGTGAACACTGAAGCTTTCTTT.

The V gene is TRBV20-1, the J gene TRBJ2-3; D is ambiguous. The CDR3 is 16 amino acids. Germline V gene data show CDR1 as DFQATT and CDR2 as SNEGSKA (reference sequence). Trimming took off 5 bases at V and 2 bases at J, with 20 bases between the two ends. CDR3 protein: CSASISIAVYTDTQYF. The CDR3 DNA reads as TGCAGTGCTTCCATTAGCATCGCGGTTTACACAGATACGCAGTATTTT.

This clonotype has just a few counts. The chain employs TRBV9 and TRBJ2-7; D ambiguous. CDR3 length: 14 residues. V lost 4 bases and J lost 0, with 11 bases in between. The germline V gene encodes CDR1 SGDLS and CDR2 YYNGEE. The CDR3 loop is CASSKDPSSYEQYF. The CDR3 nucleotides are TGTGCCAGCAGCAAAGACCCGAGCTCCTACGAGCAGTACTTC.

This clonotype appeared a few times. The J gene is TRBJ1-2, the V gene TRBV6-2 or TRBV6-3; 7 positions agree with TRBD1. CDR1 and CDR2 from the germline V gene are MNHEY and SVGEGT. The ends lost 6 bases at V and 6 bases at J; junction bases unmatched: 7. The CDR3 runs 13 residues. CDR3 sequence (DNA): TGTGCCAGCAGCCATGACAGGGCGGATGGCTACACCTTC. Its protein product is CASSHDRADGYTF.

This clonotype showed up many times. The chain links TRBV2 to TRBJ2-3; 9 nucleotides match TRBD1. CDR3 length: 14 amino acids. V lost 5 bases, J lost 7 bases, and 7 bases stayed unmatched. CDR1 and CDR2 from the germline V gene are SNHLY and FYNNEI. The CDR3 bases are TGTGCCAGCAGTCCACAGGGGGCCGGCCATACGCAGTATTTT. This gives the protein CASSPQGAGHTQYF.

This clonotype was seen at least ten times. Here the CDR3 reads CASTPGGTSHGYTF. CDR3 in DNA: TGTGCCAGCACCCCAGGGGGAACTAGTCATGGCTACACCTTC. The rearrangement links TRBV12-3 or TRBV12-4 to TRBJ1-2, with 7 bases identical to TRBD1. The trim removed 7 bases at V and 6 bases at J, leaving 11 bases unmatched. This CDR3 comprises 14 residues.

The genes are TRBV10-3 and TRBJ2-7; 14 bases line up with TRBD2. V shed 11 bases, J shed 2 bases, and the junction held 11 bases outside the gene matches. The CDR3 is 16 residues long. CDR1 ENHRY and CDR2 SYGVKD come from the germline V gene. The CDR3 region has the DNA TGTGCCCCCCTTTCGAGGACTAGCGGGAGGCCCTACGAGCAGTACTTC. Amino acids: CAPLSRTSGRPYEQYF.

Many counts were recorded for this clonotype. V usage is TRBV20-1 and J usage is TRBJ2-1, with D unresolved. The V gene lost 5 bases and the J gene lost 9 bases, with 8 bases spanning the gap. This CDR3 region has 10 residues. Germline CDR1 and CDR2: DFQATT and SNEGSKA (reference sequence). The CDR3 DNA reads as TGCAGTGCTTTATACGGTGAGCAGTTCTTC. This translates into CSALYGEQFF.

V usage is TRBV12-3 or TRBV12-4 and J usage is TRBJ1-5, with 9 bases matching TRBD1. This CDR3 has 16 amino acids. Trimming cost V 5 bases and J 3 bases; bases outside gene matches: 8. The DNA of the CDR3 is TGTGCCAGCAGTACCTTGGGACAGGGAAACAATCAGCCCCAGCATTTT. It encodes CASSTLGQGNNQPQHF.

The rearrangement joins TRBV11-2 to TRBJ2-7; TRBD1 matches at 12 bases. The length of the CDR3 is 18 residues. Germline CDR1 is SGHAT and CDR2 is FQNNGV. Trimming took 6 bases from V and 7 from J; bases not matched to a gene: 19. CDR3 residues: CASSFFSPGDRGHREQYF. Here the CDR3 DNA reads TGTGCCAGCAGTTTTTTCTCCCCCGGGGACAGGGGGCATAGAGAGCAGTACTTC.

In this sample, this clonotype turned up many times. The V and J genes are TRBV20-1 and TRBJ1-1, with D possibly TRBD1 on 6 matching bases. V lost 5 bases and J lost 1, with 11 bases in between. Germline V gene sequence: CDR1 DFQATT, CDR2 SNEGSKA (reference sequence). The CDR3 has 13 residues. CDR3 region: CSAVPTGNTEAFF. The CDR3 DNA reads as TGCAGTGCTGTCCCGACAGGGAACACTGAAGCTTTCTTT.